This T cell receptor (beta chain) comes out of a study of cytomegalovirus exposure and HLA in healthy donors. Whole-study results and caveats: The study recorded about 160 TCR beta chains that were cytomegalovirus-associated. As was reported, the HLA-A and HLA-B alleles of most subjects were accurately predicted from TCR beta sequences. Compared with the roughly 730-donor mean, an Asian-associated ancestry cluster reportedly had fewer N-insertions, according to a later analysis.

Worth noting for this clone: The antigen is not known.

PCR employed 60 Vbeta and 13 Jbeta primers. Sequencing used immunoSEQ multiplex PCR; TCRdb keeps in-frame clones, though not all of them. The repertoire holds 180,000 or so clones, with about three quarters as singletons. The sequencing input was PBMCs. This receptor was obtained from a female donor in good health and CMV-seronegative.

CDR3 sequence: CASSPRSTSYEQYF. CDR3 DNA sequence: TGTGCCAGCAGCCCGAGGAGCACCTCCTACGAGCAGTACTTC. The chain joins TRBV9 to TRBJ2-5, with D unresolved. The DNA end is more similar to TRBJ2-7, so the J call may be wrong. CDR1 is SGDLS, CDR2 YYNGEE, per germline. This CDR3 comprises 14 residues.